What follows are 12 T cell receptor beta chains derived from one specimen sequenced in a study of blood T cell repertoires in COVID-19. Sequencing used immunoSEQ multiplex PCR; TCRdb keeps in-frame clones, though not all of them. The table has roughly 400,000 clones, roughly 91% seen once; the top ten hold around 0.6%. The sequencing sample was made of PBMCs or T cells enriched from blood (not recorded which). The receptor set was obtained from a man between 18 and 29 years old who had recovered from COVID-19.

This clone was found once. The V gene is TRBV28, the J gene TRBJ2-7; a possible D gene is TRBD1 (6 bases). The germline V gene has CDR1 MDHEN and CDR2 SYDVKM. Trimming cost V 1 base and J 3 bases, with 10 bases left between them. The CDR3 sequence is 14 residues long. This chain's CDR3 is CASSLFRTVYEQYF. CDR3 coding DNA: TGTGCCAGCAGTTTATTTCGGACAGTCTACGAGCAGTACTTC.

This clone turned up a few times. The rearrangement uses TRBV27 and TRBJ2-7, with 11 bases fitting TRBD2. CDR3 length equals 15 residues. Germline V lookup: CDR1 MNHEY, CDR2 SMNVEV (reference sequence). The ends lost 0 bases at V and 2 bases at J; junction bases unmatched: 0. The CDR3 nucleotides are TGTGCCAGCAGTTTATCGACTAGCGGGACCTACGAGCAGTACTTC. Translating gives CASSLSTSGTYEQYF.

This chain links TRBV29-1 with TRBJ1-2; D unresolved. Trimming left V 5 bases short and J 3 bases short, with 7 bases between. The CDR3 has 11 amino acids. Germline V gene lookup returns CDR1 SQVTM and CDR2 ANQGSEA. The CDR3, as DNA: TGCAGCGTTACCACTGACTATGGCTACACCTTC. Encoded protein: CSVTTDYGYTF.

The CDR3 sequence: CASSSRTGDGKLFF. CDR3 in DNA: TGTGCCAGCAGCTCCAGGACAGGGGACGGAAAACTGTTTTTT. This chain uses TRBV7-9 with TRBJ1-4; 9 nucleotides align to TRBD1. With 4 bases clipped from V and 10 bases from J, the junction kept 7 bases outside the gene matches. The CDR3 is 14 residues long. Germline CDR1 and CDR2: SEHNR and FQNEAQ (reference sequence).

The chain combines TRBV5-1 with TRBJ1-1; 9 bases match TRBD1. This CDR3 contains 14 residues. With 4 bases clipped from V and 6 bases from J, the junction kept 7 bases outside the gene matches. The germline CDR1 and CDR2 sequences are SGHRS and YFSETQ. CDR3 sequence reads: CASSLGTGKAEAFF. CDR3 sequence (DNA): TGCGCCAGCAGCCTAGGGACAGGGAAAGCTGAAGCTTTCTTT. Using reference TRBV5-1 and TRBJ1-1 for the parts outside the CDR3, the full variable domain is KAGVTQTPRYLIKTRGQQVTLSCSPISGHRSVSWYQQTPGQGLQFLFEYFSETQRNKGNFPGRFSGRQFSNSRSEMNVSTLELGDSALYLCASSLGTGKAEAFFGQGTRLTVV.

This clone appeared once. This chain joins TRBV5-5 and TRBJ1-1, with a possible D match to TRBD1 (5 bases). CDR1 is SGHKS and CDR2 is YYEKEE in the germline V gene (reference sequence). This CDR3 comprises 14 residues. The ends were cut back, 2 bases at V and 4 bases at J, with 12 bases in the middle. The CDR3 nucleotides are TGTGCCAGCAGCTTCACACGACAGTCCACTGAAGCTTTCTTT. This sequence encodes CASSFTRQSTEAFF.

The chain employs TRBV3-1 (or the pseudogene TRBV3-2) and TRBJ2-1; TRBD1 is a possible D gene (5 bases). The germline V gene has CDR1 LGHDT and CDR2 YNNKEL (reference sequence). The CDR3 length is 12 residues. Trimming stripped 4 bases from V and 7 bases from J, with 8 bases between. CDR3 region: CASSLNRNEQFF. DNA of the CDR3: TGTGCCAGCAGCCTTAACAGGAATGAGCAGTTCTTC.

This chain connects TRBV27 to TRBJ1-5; 10 bases agree with TRBD1. Germline loops: CDR1 MNHEY, CDR2 SMNVEV (reference sequence). The junction had 3 bases not matched to a gene; V was cut back by 4 bases and J by 6 bases. The CDR3 has 14 residues. The CDR3 DNA reads TGTGCCAGCAGTTCGACAGGGGGCATTCAGCCCCAGCATTTT. Protein sequence: CASSSTGGIQPQHF.

The chain has TRBV5-1 and TRBJ1-1; perhaps TRBD1 as D (5 bases). The length of the CDR3 is 15 residues. Per the germline V gene, CDR1 is SGHRS and CDR2 is YFSETQ. V was clipped by 0 bases and J by 4 bases, with 13 bases between them. The CDR3 DNA reads as TGCGCCAGCAGCTTGGACGGGGGAGGACGCACTGAAGCTTTCTTT. As protein: CASSLDGGGRTEAFF. Together with reference TRBV5-1 and TRBJ1-1, the CDR3 gives the full variable domain: KAGVTQTPRYLIKTRGQQVTLSCSPISGHRSVSWYQQTPGQGLQFLFEYFSETQRNKGNFPGRFSGRQFSNSRSEMNVSTLELGDSALYLCASSLDGGGRTEAFFGQGTRLTVV.

The chain couples TRBV4-1 to TRBJ1-2; D gene uncertain. Trimming took off 4 bases at V and 0 bases at J, with 6 bases between the two ends. The CDR3 is 13 amino acids. Germline V gene data show CDR1 as MGHRA and CDR2 as YSYEKL. CDR3 sequence: CASSPLANYGYTF. The CDR3 DNA reads TGCGCCAGCAGCCCACTGGCTAACTATGGCTACACCTTC.

The chain recombines TRBV4-1 with TRBJ1-2, with 9 bases fitting TRBD1. V shed 1 base and J 2 bases; nucleotides not matched to a gene: 5. Germline CDR1 and CDR2: MGHRA and YSYEKL. The CDR3 length is 16 residues. Here the CDR3 DNA reads TGCGCCAGCAGCCAAGGCCCACAGGGGGCGAACTATGGCTACACCTTC. Protein: CASSQGPQGANYGYTF.

CDR3 coding DNA: TGTGCCAGCAGCCCACAATGGACAGGAACAAAGATTAGCAATCAGCCCCAGCATTTT. The encoded protein is CASSPQWTGTKISNQPQHF. The V and J genes are TRBV5-8 and TRBJ1-5; 7 bases align to TRBD1. The CDR3 has 19 residues. The V and J ends lost 4 bases and 0 bases, in that order; junction bases with no gene match: 16. Germline-derived CDR1 and CDR2 are SGHTS and YDEGEE. Combining the CDR3 with reference TRBV5-8 and TRBJ1-5 gives the whole variable domain EAGVTQSPTHLIKTRGQQATLRCSPISGHTSVYWYQQALGLGLQFLLWYDEGEERNRGNFPPRFSGRQFPNYSSELNVNALELEDSALYLCASSPQWTGTKISNQPQHFGDGTRLSIL.